The present entry profiles one T cell receptor beta chain with its context. Its antigen is undetermined. This sample was included in a study of blood T cells in healthy people across ages. Study-wide findings and caveats: Estimates of total diversity, which came from one million sequenced T cells, were considered to be underestimates.

This CDR3 is 16 amino acids long. Per the germline V gene, CDR1 is MGHRA and CDR2 is YSYEKL. The V end was cut by 0 bases, the J end by 4 bases, with 15 bases between. Sample-barcoded 5' priming and a J-beta primer mix drove a second PCR of about 6 to 12 cycles. Each CDR3 protein is one row after TCRdb ran MiXCR on the 5' RACE reads. The data hold 980,000 or so distinct CDR3 sequences, with around 46% observed a single time. The clonotype was recovered from a man between 25 and 39 years old in good health. The chain recombines TRBV4-1 with TRBJ2-5; weak D call: TRBD1 (6 bases). What was sequenced was blood. The chain's CDR3 is CASSQDRAGAGETQYF. CDR3 DNA sequence: TGCGCCAGCAGCCAAGATAGGGCAGGGGCCGGAGAGACCCAGTACTTC.